This T cell receptor beta chain comes out of a study of glioma-infiltrating T cells. Study-wide results and caveats: Above-expected tissue-blood divergence occurred in all gliomas, most in low-grade ones.

The iRepertoire nested amplicon-rescue multiplex PCR amplified TCR alpha and beta CDR3s from RNA. Each CDR3 protein gets one entry after TCRdb re-called the multiplex PCR reads with MiXCR. The table has around 190,000 distinct CDR3 sequences, over 40% seen once. The CDR3 is 16 residues long. CDR1 is MNHNS and CDR2 is SASEGT in the germline V gene. Regarding this clonotype: Its antigen remains unidentified. A much more abundant neighbour one base away suggests this may be a read error.

This chain uses TRBV6-1 with TRBJ1-2; 7 positions match TRBD1. The TCR originated in a human donor with low-grade glioma or glioblastoma, undergoing nonglioma brain surgery, or in good health (not recorded which). The sample was glioma tissue, nonneoplastic brain tissue, or PBMCs (not recorded which). CDR3 loop: CASSEDLQGINYVYTF. The CDR3 nucleotides are TGTGCCAGCAGTGAAGACCTACAGGGGATTAACTATGTCTACACCTTC.